One and the same sample provided the 21 T cell receptor beta chains below, sequenced in a study of Graves' ophthalmopathy and Graves' hyperthyroidism. RNA transcripts were the template, and TCR beta CDR3 regions were amplified from them. RT-PCR with HTBI primers came first, then second-round multiplex PCR. TCRdb reprocessed the multiplex PCR reads via MiXCR and lists one record per CDR3 protein. The table shows around 670,000 distinct CDR3 sequences, with roughly 40% occurring only once. The sample consisted of peripheral blood. The source is an adult man with Graves' ophthalmopathy.

The genes are TRBV20-1 and TRBJ2-3, with TRBD2 matching 8 bases. V lost 3 bases, J lost 4 bases, and 9 bases stayed unmatched. The germline V gene has CDR1 DFQATT and CDR2 SNEGSKA (reference sequence). CDR3 length equals 15 residues. CDR3 in amino acids: CSASDLSGKADTQYF. The DNA of the CDR3 is TGCAGTGCTAGCGACCTTAGCGGGAAAGCAGATACGCAGTATTTT.

This clonotype was seen a few times. The chain is built from TRBV7-9 and TRBJ2-7, with a weak D call TRBD1 (5 bases). V was trimmed by 9 bases and J by 0 bases, leaving 15 bases between them. The CDR3 contains 14 residues. Germline CDR1 and CDR2: SEHNR and FQNEAQ (reference sequence). CDR3 bases: TGTGCCAGTTGGGGCGCAGCGAGCTCCTACGAGCAGTACTTC. It is translated as CASWGAASSYEQYF.

The rearrangement uses TRBV12-3 or TRBV12-4 and TRBJ1-2, with D maybe TRBD1 (6 bases). The CDR3 loop spans 12 amino acids. Trimming took off 3 bases at V and 12 bases at J, with 14 bases between the two ends. The CDR3 is CASSLGLRGDTF. CDR3 coding DNA: TGTGCCAGCAGTTTGGGGTTAAGGGGGGACACCTTC.

This clonotype was counted many times. The J gene is TRBJ1-1, the V gene TRBV20-1; 8 bases are a match to TRBD1. V was clipped by 4 bases and J by 3 bases; unmatched bases: 4. CDR1 is DFQATT and CDR2 is SNEGSKA in the germline V gene (reference sequence). The CDR3 runs 13 residues. CDR3 in DNA: TGCAGTGCTATGTCGGACAGGGACACTGAAGCTTTCTTT. Its translation: CSAMSDRDTEAFF.

There are many counts of this clonotype. CDR3 loop: CASSDTAGGTEAFF. The CDR3 DNA follows: TGCGCCAGCAGTGATACTGCTGGAGGGACTGAAGCTTTCTTT. The V call is TRBV10-2, the J call TRBJ1-1; D ambiguous. Looked up from germline, CDR1 is WSHSY and CDR2 is SAAADI. V was cut by 3 bases and J by 5 bases, with 13 bases left in between. The CDR3 sequence is 14 residues long.

The chain employs TRBV10-3 and TRBJ1-1; D ambiguous. The CDR3 is 10 amino acids. Trimming took 2 bases from V and 13 from J, leaving 8 bases between them. Per germline, CDR1 ENHRY and CDR2 SYGVKD. CDR3 in DNA: TGTGCCATCAGTGAGGGAAGAGGTTTCTTT. The encoded protein is CAISEGRGFF.

This clonotype was counted ten times or more. The chain combines TRBV24-1 with TRBJ1-2, with 7 bases identical to TRBD1. V was pared by 3 bases and J by 4 bases, with 4 bases of the junction left unmatched. CDR3 length: 14 amino acids. Germline assignment: CDR1 KGHDR and CDR2 SFDVKD. This chain's CDR3 is CATSDPGQLYGYTF. CDR3 sequence (DNA): TGTGCCACCAGTGATCCGGGACAGCTCTATGGCTACACCTTC.

CDR3 nucleotides: TGCAGCGTGGATCCGGGAGTGCACACTGAAGCTTTCTTT. Translated: CSVDPGVHTEAFF. The chain employs TRBV29-1 and TRBJ1-1; D gene ambiguous. This CDR3 comprises 13 residues. Germline V gives CDR1 SQVTM, CDR2 ANQGSEA. V lost 6 bases to trimming and J lost 3 bases, with 14 bases between them.

This chain joins TRBV10-3 and TRBJ2-1; perhaps D is TRBD1 or TRBD2 (5 bases each). The V gene lost 6 bases and the J gene lost 4 bases, with 19 bases spanning the gap. This CDR3 comprises 16 residues. In germline, CDR1 is ENHRY, CDR2 SYGVKD. The CDR3 sequence is CAISIKPGTEYNEQFF. The CDR3 region has the DNA TGTGCCATCAGCATTAAGCCCGGGACCGAATACAATGAGCAGTTCTTC.

This clonotype was picked up a small number of times. The V gene is TRBV5-1, the J gene TRBJ1-6, with D possibly being TRBD1 (6 bases). V lost 4 bases, J lost 0 bases, and 11 bases lay in between. Germline CDR1 SGHRS, CDR2 YFSETQ. This CDR3 region has 16 residues. CDR3 loop: CASSPADSSYNSPLHF. The CDR3, as DNA: TGCGCCAGCAGCCCTGCGGACAGCTCCTATAATTCACCCCTCCACTTT.

This clonotype was detected ten times or more. The CDR3 DNA reads as TGTGCCAGTACGCGTTACTTAGGGGACGATAGTCAGCCCCAGCATTTT. Its translation: CASTRYLGDDSQPQHF. The V gene is TRBV19, the J gene TRBJ1-5, with a possible D match to TRBD1 (5 bases). Germline V gene lookup returns CDR1 LNHDA and CDR2 SQIVND (reference sequence). With 7 bases removed from V and 6 bases from J, the gap between germline ends came to 22 bases. This CDR3 region has 16 residues.

This clonotype was detected a few times. This sequence joins TRBV9 and TRBJ1-1; D not resolved. Germline-derived CDR1 and CDR2 are SGDLS and YYNGEE. The CDR3 has 15 amino acids. The V and J ends lost 1 base and 0 bases respectively, with 10 bases between them. The CDR3 sequence is CASSVIVDLNTEAFF. The CDR3 nucleotides read TGTGCCAGCAGCGTAATCGTGGACCTGAACACTGAAGCTTTCTTT.

This clonotype has only a few counts. The chain combines TRBV7-9 with TRBJ2-7, with TRBD1 matching over 7 bases. CDR1 and CDR2 from the germline V gene are SEHNR and FQNEAQ (reference sequence). V gave up 1 base and J gave up 3 bases; unmatched junction bases: 15. This CDR3 is built from 18 residues. For the CDR3, the DNA is TGTGCCAGCAGCTTAGTTTCCTTGTCCAGGGGGAAGGACTACGAGCAGTACTTC. Encoded protein: CASSLVSLSRGKDYEQYF.

The table lists this clonotype with many counts. This rearrangement joins TRBV29-1 to TRBJ2-7; 12 bases line up with TRBD1. CDR1 is SQVTM and CDR2 is ANQGSEA in the germline V gene. The CDR3 contains 14 residues. The J segment lost 9 bases and the V segment lost 2 bases, leaving 8 bases of the junction unmatched. Here the CDR3 reads CSVEPGQGARRQYF. The CDR3 DNA reads TGCAGCGTTGAACCGGGACAGGGGGCGCGGCGGCAGTACTTC.

This clonotype has a count of ten or more. Here the CDR3 reads CASSPILAGGDYEQYF. The CDR3 DNA is TGTGCCAGCAGCCCGATACTAGCGGGTGGGGACTACGAGCAGTACTTC. The rearrangement links TRBV7-2 to TRBJ2-7; 9 nucleotides match TRBD2. Germline V gene data show CDR1 as SGHTA and CDR2 as FQGNSA. The CDR3 has 16 amino acids. Trimming took 5 bases from V and 3 from J; bases not matched to a gene: 11.

As concerns this clonotype: A junction end diverges from the germline sequence, so it may reflect a read error. V usage is TRBV29-1 and J usage is TRBJ1-2; a possible D gene is TRBD1 (6 bases). Per the germline V gene, CDR1 is SQVTM and CDR2 is ANQGSEA. This CDR3 region has 12 residues. CDR3 sequence (DNA): TGCAGCGTAATGGGGGGGCCGAAGGGTGAGCAGTTC. Translated: CSVMGGPKGEQF.

In this sample, this clonotype turned up once. CDR3 sequence (DNA): TGTGCCAGCAGCGTCGCGGCTAGCGGGAGGGAGACCCAGTACTTC. Amino acid sequence: CASSVAASGRETQYF. The rearrangement uses TRBV9 and TRBJ2-5, with 11 bases matching TRBD2. The CDR3 contains 15 residues. J lost 5 bases, V lost 2 bases, and 5 bases had no gene match. Germline V lookup: CDR1 SGDLS, CDR2 YYNGEE.

This clonotype came up a few times. The J gene is TRBJ1-5, the V gene TRBV24-1; 9 bases are a match to TRBD1. The germline V gene encodes CDR1 KGHDR and CDR2 SFDVKD. The CDR3 length is 14 residues. Trimming removed 11 bases from V and 9 bases from J; junction bases left unmatched: 13. The CDR3 here is CASSPGQGIGPQHF. The CDR3 DNA is TGTGCCAGCAGCCCAGGACAGGGGATAGGGCCCCAGCATTTT.

This clonotype was observed many times. The chain links TRBV29-1 to TRBJ1-1; 7 nucleotides align to TRBD1. With 5 bases clipped from V and 10 bases from J, the junction kept 16 bases outside the gene matches. CDR1 is SQVTM and CDR2 is ANQGSEA in the germline V gene. The CDR3 is 14 residues long. CDR3 amino acids: CSVLQLDRELSAFF. CDR3 coding DNA: TGCAGCGTTCTACAGCTTGACAGGGAACTGTCAGCTTTCTTT.

A few counts support this clonotype. The rearrangement links TRBV29-1 to TRBJ2-1; 7 nucleotides match TRBD1. The V segment lost 7 bases and the J segment 4 bases; nucleotides outside the gene matches: 10. The CDR3 extends over 14 amino acids. The germline V gene has CDR1 SQVTM and CDR2 ANQGSEA. The CDR3 DNA follows: TGCAGCGCCGAGGGGCAGGGGGAATACAATGAGCAGTTCTTC. Amino acids: CSAEGQGEYNEQFF.

This chain uses TRBV10-3 with TRBJ1-5; 8 nucleotides agree with TRBD1. The CDR3 contains 15 residues. V gave up 6 bases and J gave up 4 bases; unmatched junction bases: 8. Germline V lookup: CDR1 ENHRY, CDR2 SYGVKD. The CDR3 loop reads CAIRGGQEENQPQHF. In nucleotides, the CDR3 is TGTGCCATCAGGGGGGGACAGGAGGAAAATCAGCCCCAGCATTTT.